The source of this T cell receptor (beta chain) is a study of T cell repertoires in cytomegalovirus infection. Study details: CMV epitopes in the study were HLA-C-restricted (recently identified) and HLA-B-restricted (well studied). Matching HLA type, along with CMV infection, was indicated by public TCR beta signatures.

Study findings and constraints: The cumulative frequency of public TCR beta families identified carriers of CMV plus the relevant HLA. HLA-C-restricted CMV clonotypes gave the most frequent clonotype in two of eight donors.

The CDR3 is 13 residues long. Trimming took off 5 bases at V and 10 bases at J, with 15 bases between the two ends. The V gene's germline CDR1 is SEHNR and CDR2 FQNEAQ (reference sequence). MiXCR was run by TCRdb on the reads, yielding one entry per CDR3 protein. The sample includes around 750,000 distinct CDR3 sequences, 32% seen only once; the top ten take around 12%. As concerns this clonotype: What it binds is unknown.

V and J are TRBV7-9 and TRBJ2-1; D gene unclear. The material was cultured CD8+ T cells from PBMCs, obtained from culture after CMV antigen stimulation. This clonotype originated in a human donor in good health (CMV status not recorded). Some clones in this sample may be carry-over from other donors' samples. The DNA for the CDR3 is TGTGCCAGCAGCGGCCCGGGTCGGAGAGAGCAGTTCTTC. It yields the protein CASSGPGRREQFF.